The 14 T cell receptor beta chains reported below all come from one sample, sequenced in a study of T-cell memory formation after mild COVID-19. In TCRdb, the 5' RACE reads were re-called with MiXCR into one record per CDR3 protein. The sample records just under 550,000 distinct CDR3 sequences, around 21% being singletons. The source material was PBMCs or a T cell subset sorted from them (not recorded which). These receptors were taken from an adult woman who had mild COVID-19 (a few samples of this study predate the infection). Cell type and time point are not known.

The V gene is TRBV10-3, the J gene TRBJ2-3, with D hard to call. Trimming shortened V by 4 bases and J by 4 bases, and 12 bases separated the two germline ends. Germline lookup yields CDR1 ENHRY and CDR2 SYGVKD. This CDR3 has 14 residues. CDR3 in amino acids: CAISVRQGPDTQYF. CDR3 in DNA: TGTGCCATCAGTGTTCGGCAAGGCCCAGATACGCAGTATTTT.

This clonotype was recorded at least ten times. The chain employs TRBV11-2 and TRBJ2-1; 7 bases match TRBD2. Trimming at V came to 6 bases and at J to 4 bases, leaving 12 bases not matched to a gene. Germline CDR1 and CDR2: SGHAT and FQNNGV. The CDR3 consists of 16 residues. The CDR3 is CASRELAGPGYNEQFF. CDR3 nucleotides: TGTGCCAGCAGAGAGTTAGCGGGTCCAGGATACAATGAGCAGTTCTTC.

The chain joins TRBV30 to TRBJ1-2; D is perhaps TRBD1 (5 bases). V lost 2 bases and J 0 bases, leaving 28 bases between the germline ends. Germline values: CDR1 GTSNPN, CDR2 SVGIG (reference sequence). This CDR3 is built from 20 residues. CDR3 sequence (DNA): TGTGCCTGGAGTCTCAATACGCAGGGCGAGAAATCCTCAGCTAACTATGGCTACACCTTC. Protein sequence: CAWSLNTQGEKSSANYGYTF.

The V call is TRBV3-1, the J call TRBJ2-1; 12 nucleotides line up with TRBD2. The CDR3 spans 17 residues. CDR1 and CDR2 (germline): LGHDT, YNNKEL (reference sequence). Trimming took 0 bases from V and 7 from J; bases not matched to a gene: 7. CDR3 loop: CASSQDKLAGGPNEQFF. In DNA, the CDR3 is TGTGCCAGCAGCCAAGATAAACTAGCGGGGGGACCTAATGAGCAGTTCTTC.

The chain recombines TRBV19 with TRBJ2-2; maybe TRBD1 (6 bases). There are 15 residues in the CDR3. Germline V gives CDR1 LNHDA, CDR2 SQIVND (reference sequence). The V gene lost 7 bases and the J gene lost 8 bases, with 20 bases spanning the gap. The CDR3 nucleotides read TGTGCCAGTAAGGCCAGGGGTGGTTTCACAGGGGAGCTGTTTTTT. Translated, it gives CASKARGGFTGELFF.

As to this clonotype: Germline is not matched at one junction end, which may reflect a read error. The chain is built from TRBV12-3 or TRBV12-4 and TRBJ2-1, with a tentative D call TRBD2 (6 bases). The CDR3 runs to 16 residues. CDR3: CASSPPYVRGLNEKFF. In DNA form, the CDR3 reads TGTGCCAGCAGTCCACCTTACGTTAGGGGACTCAATGAGAAGTTCTTC.

Only a few counts were recorded for this clonotype. The chain carries TRBV20-1 and TRBJ2-3; the D gene is possibly TRBD2 (6 bases). This CDR3 has 16 residues. CDR1 and CDR2 (germline): DFQATT, SNEGSKA (reference sequence). Trimming took 0 bases from V and 3 from J, leaving 16 bases between them. CDR3 nucleotide sequence: TGCAGTGCTAGAGACCTTGGCCTAGCGTCAACAGATACGCAGTATTTT. This translates into CSARDLGLASTDTQYF.

In its sample, this clonotype was seen many times. V is TRBV5-1 and J is TRBJ2-3; D is ambiguous. The V and J ends lost 1 base and 2 bases respectively, with 5 bases between them. The CDR3 loop spans 13 amino acids. The germline CDR1 and CDR2 sequences are SGHRS and YFSETQ. Here the CDR3 DNA reads TGCGCCAGCAGCTTGCGGACCACAGATACGCAGTATTTT. Encoded protein: CASSLRTTDTQYF.

V is TRBV5-1 and J is TRBJ1-1; 9 bases are a match to TRBD1. The CDR3 sequence is 14 residues long. The trim removed 4 bases at V and 4 bases at J, leaving 5 bases unmatched. CDR1 is SGHRS and CDR2 is YFSETQ in the germline V gene. CDR3 sequence reads: CASSGRQGVTEAFF. In DNA, the CDR3 is TGCGCCAGCAGCGGACGACAGGGGGTCACTGAAGCTTTCTTT. The variable domain in full, with the rest retrieved from reference TRBV5-1 and TRBJ1-1, is KAGVTQTPRYLIKTRGQQVTLSCSPISGHRSVSWYQQTPGQGLQFLFEYFSETQRNKGNFPGRFSGRQFSNSRSEMNVSTLELGDSALYLCASSGRQGVTEAFFGQGTRLTVV.

The V and J genes are TRBV20-1 and TRBJ1-6, with TRBD1 as a possible D gene (5 bases). CDR1 and CDR2 from the germline V gene are DFQATT and SNEGSKA (reference sequence). This CDR3 is 12 amino acids long. V was pared by 1 base and J by 7 bases, with 5 bases between. The CDR3 loop reads CSARGGNSPLHF. In nucleotides, the CDR3 is TGCAGTGCTAGAGGGGGGAATTCACCCCTCCACTTT.

The chain is built from TRBV12-3 or TRBV12-4 and TRBJ2-5, with TRBD1 matching over 8 bases. The CDR3 sequence is 15 residues long. Unmatched junction bases numbered 5, after V lost 1 base and J lost 4 bases. This CDR3 reads CASSLGAGGGETQYF. CDR3 nucleotide sequence: TGTGCCAGCAGTTTAGGAGCAGGGGGCGGAGAGACCCAGTACTTC.

V is TRBV24-1 and J is TRBJ2-3, with 10 nucleotides matching TRBD2. V was clipped by 1 base and J by 3 bases; unmatched bases: 6. The CDR3 sequence is 17 residues long. CDR1 is KGHDR, CDR2 SFDVKD, per germline. The CDR3 sequence: CATSDFSGRFWTDTQYF. CDR3 sequence (DNA): TGTGCCACCAGTGATTTTAGCGGGAGGTTTTGGACAGATACGCAGTATTTT.

The V and J genes are TRBV30 and TRBJ2-2; TRBD2 might be the D (6 bases). This CDR3 spans 13 amino acids. V shed 2 bases and J shed 7 bases, with 11 bases lying between them. Germline V CDR1 and CDR2: GTSNPN, SVGIG (reference sequence). CDR3 loop: CAWSWRVGGELFF. The CDR3 bases are TGTGCCTGGAGTTGGAGGGTCGGCGGGGAGCTGTTTTTT. Full variable domain (remainder filled in from reference TRBV30 and TRBJ2-2): SQTIHQWPATLVQPVGSPLSLECTVEGTSNPNLYWYRQAAGRGLQLLFYSVGIGQISSEVPQNLSASRPQDRQFILSSKKLLLSDSGFYLCAWSWRVGGELFFGEGSRLTVL.

V gene TRBV5-1 combines with J gene TRBJ2-2, with 9 bases identical to TRBD2. J was trimmed by 4 bases and V by 6 bases; bases with no gene match: 4. The CDR3 extends over 14 amino acids. CDR1 and CDR2 (germline): SGHRS, YFSETQ. The CDR3 region is CASTAGGSTGELFF. CDR3 sequence (DNA): TGCGCCAGCACGGCGGGAGGGTCCACCGGGGAGCTGTTTTTT.